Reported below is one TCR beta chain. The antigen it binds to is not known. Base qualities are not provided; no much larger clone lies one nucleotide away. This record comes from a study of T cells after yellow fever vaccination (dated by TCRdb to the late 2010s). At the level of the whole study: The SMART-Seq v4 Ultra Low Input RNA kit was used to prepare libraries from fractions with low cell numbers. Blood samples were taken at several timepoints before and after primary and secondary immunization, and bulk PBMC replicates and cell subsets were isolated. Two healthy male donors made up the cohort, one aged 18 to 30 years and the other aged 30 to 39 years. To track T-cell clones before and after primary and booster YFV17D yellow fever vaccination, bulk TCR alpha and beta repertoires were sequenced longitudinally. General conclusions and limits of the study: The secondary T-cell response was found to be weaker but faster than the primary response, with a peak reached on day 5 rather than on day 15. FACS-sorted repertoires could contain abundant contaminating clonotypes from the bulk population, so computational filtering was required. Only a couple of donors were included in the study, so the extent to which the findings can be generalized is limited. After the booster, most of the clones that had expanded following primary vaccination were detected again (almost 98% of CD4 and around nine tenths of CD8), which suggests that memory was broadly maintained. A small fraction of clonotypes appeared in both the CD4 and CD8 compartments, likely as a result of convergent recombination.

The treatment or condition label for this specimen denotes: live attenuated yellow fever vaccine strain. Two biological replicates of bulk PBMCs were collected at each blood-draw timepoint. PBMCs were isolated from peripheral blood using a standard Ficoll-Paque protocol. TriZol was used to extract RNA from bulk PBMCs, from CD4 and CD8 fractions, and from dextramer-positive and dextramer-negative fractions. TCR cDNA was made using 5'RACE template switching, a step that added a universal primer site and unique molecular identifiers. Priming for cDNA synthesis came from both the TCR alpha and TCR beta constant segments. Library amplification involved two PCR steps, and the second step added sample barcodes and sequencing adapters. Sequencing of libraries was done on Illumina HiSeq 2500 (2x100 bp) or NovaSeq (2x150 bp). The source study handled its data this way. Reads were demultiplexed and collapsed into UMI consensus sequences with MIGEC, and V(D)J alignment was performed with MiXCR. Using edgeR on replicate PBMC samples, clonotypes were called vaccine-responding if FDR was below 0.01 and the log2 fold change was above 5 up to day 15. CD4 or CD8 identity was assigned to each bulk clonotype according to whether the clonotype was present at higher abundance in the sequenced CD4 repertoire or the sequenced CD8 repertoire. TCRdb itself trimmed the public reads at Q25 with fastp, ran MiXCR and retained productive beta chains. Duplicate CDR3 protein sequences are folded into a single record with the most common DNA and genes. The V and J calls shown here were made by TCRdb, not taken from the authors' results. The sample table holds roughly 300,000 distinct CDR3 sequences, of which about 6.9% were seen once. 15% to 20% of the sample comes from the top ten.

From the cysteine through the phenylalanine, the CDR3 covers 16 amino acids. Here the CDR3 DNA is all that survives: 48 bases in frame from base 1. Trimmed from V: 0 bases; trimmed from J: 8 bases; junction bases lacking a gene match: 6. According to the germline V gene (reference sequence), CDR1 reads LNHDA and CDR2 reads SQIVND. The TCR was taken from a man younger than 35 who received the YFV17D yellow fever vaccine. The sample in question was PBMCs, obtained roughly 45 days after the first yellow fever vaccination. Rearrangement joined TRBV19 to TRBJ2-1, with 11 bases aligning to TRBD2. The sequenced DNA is TGTGCCAGTAGTATAGATCCGGGACTAGCGGACGATGAGCAGTTCTTC. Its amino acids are CASSIDPGLADDEQFF.